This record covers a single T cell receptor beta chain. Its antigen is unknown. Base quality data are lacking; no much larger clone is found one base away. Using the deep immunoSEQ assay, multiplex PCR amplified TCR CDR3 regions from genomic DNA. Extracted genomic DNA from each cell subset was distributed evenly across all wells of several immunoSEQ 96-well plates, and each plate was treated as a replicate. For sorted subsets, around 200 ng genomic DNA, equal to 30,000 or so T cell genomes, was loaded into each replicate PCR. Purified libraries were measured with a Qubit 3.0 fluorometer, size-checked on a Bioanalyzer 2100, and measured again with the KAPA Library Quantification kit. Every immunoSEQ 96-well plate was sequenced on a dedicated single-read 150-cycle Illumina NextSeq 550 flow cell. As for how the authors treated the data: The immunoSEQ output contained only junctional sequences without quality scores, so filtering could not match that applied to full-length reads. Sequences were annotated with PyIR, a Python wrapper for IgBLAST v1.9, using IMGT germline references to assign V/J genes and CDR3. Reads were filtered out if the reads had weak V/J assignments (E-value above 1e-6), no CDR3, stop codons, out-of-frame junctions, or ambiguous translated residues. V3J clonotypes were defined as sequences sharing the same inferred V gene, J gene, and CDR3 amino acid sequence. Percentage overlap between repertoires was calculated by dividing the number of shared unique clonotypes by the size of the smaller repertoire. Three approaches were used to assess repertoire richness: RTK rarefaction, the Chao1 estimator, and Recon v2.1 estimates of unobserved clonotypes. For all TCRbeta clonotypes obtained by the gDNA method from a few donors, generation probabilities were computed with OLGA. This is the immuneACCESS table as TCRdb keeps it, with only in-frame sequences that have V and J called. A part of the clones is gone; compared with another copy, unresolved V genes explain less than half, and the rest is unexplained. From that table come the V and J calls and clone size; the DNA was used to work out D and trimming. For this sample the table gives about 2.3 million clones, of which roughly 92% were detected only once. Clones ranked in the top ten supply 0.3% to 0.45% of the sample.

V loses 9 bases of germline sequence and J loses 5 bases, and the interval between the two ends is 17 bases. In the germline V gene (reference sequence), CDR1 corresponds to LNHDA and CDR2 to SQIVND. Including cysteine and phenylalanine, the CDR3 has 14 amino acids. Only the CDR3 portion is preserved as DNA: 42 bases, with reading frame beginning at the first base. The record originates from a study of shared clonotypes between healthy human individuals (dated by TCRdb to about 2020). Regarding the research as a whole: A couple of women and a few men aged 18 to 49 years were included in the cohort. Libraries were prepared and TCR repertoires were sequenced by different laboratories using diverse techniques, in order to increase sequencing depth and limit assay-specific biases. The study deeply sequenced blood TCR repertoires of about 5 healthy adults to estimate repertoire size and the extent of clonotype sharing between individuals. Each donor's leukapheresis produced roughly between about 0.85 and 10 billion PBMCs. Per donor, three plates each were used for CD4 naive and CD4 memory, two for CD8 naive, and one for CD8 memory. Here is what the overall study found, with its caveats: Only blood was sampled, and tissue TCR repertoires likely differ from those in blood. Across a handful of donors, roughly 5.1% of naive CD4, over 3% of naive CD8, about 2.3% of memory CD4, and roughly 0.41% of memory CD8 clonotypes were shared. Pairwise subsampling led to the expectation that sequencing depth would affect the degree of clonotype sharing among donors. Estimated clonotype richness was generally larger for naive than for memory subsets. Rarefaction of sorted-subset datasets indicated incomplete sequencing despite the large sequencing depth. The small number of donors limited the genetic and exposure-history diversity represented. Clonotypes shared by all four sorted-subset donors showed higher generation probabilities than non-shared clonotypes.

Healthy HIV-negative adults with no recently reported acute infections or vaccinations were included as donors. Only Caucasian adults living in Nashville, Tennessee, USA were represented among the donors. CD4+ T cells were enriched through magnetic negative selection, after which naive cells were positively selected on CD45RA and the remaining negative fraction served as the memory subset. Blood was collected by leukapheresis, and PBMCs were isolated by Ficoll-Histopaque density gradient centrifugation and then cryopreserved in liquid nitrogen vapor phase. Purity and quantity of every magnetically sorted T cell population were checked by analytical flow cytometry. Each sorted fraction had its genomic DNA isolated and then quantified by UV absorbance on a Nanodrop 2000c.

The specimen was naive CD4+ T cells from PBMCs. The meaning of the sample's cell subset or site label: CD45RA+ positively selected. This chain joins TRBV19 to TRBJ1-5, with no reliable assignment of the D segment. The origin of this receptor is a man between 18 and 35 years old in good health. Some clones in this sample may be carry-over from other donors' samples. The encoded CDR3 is CASGLVEQDQPQHF. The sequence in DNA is TGTGCCAGCGGCCTGGTGGAGCAGGATCAGCCCCAGCATTTT.